The count of the clone carrying this TCR beta chain is one. This sample was included in a study of blood T cell repertoires in COVID-19. Whole-study context: Sites across the United States, Italy and Spain contributed samples from acute and convalescent COVID-19.

V gave up 7 bases and J gave up 3 bases; unmatched junction bases: 7. The CDR3 runs 15 residues. The germline gives CDR1 LGHDT, CDR2 YNNKEL (reference sequence). Only in-frame clones appear in the TCRdb table, and some are missing; sequencing was by immunoSEQ multiplex PCR. The sample has fewer than 250,000 clones; 84% are singletons. The gene calls are TRBV3-1 (or the pseudogene TRBV3-2) and TRBJ2-3, with 10 positions matching TRBD2. This clonotype was sampled from a woman between 65 and 79 years old with active or convalescent COVID-19. The sequencing sample was made of peripheral blood. CDR3 nucleotides: TGTGCCAGCACCCTAGCGGGAGTGAGTACAGATACGCAGTATTTT. Protein product: CASTLAGVSTDTQYF.